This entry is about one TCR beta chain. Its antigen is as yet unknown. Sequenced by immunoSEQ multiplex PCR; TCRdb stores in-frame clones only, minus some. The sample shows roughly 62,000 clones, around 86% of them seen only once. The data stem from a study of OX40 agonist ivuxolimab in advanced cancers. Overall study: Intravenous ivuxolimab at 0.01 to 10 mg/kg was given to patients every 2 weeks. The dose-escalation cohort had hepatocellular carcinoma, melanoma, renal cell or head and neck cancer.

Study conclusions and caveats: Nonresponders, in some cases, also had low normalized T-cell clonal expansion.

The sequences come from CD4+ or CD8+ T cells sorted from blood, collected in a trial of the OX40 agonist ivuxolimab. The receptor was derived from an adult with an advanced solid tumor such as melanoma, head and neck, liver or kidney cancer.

The CDR3 DNA sequence: TGTGCCAGCAGCTTTACTCGATTGGGGGGGAATTCACCCCTCCACTTT. Amino acid sequence: CASSFTRLGGNSPLHF. The chain combines TRBV7-2 with TRBJ1-6; TRBD1 is a possible D gene (5 bases). V was pared by 3 bases and J by 7 bases, with 16 bases between. Germline V gene data show CDR1 as SGHTA and CDR2 as FQGNSA. CDR3 length: 16 amino acids.